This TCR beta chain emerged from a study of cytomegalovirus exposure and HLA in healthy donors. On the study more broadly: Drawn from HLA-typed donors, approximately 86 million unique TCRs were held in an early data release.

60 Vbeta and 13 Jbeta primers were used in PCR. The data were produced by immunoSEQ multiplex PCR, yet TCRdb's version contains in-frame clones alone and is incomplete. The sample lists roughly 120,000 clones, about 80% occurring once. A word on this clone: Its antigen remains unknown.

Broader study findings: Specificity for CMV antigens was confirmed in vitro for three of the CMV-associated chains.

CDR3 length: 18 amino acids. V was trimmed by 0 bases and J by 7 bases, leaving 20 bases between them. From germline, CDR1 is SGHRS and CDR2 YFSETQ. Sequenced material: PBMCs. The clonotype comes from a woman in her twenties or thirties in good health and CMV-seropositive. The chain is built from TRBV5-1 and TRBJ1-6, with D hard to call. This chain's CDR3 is CASSLDISRQGRNSPLHF. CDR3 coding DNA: TGCGCCAGCAGCTTGGATATATCCAGACAAGGCCGGAATTCACCCCTCCACTTT.